These T cell receptor beta chains were read from a single sample in a study of blood T cell repertoires in COVID-19. Here immunoSEQ multiplex PCR was the method, and the copy in TCRdb shows in-frame clones only, minus some. Found here are 390,000 or so clones, around 86% of them singletons; the top ten hold roughly 1.4%. What was sequenced was peripheral blood. All receptors derive from a woman in her 30s with active or convalescent COVID-19. The CDR3 runs from the conserved cysteine through the conserved F or W.

V gene: TRBV4-2; CDR3 length: 15; CDR3 protein: CASSQVRSSYNEQFF
V gene: TRBV2; CDR3 length: 17; CDR3 protein: CASVFGQGRGGNQPQHF
V gene: TRBV28; CDR3 length: 15; CDR3 protein: CASSLSGYDGNEQFF
V gene: TRBV30; CDR3 length: 14; CDR3 protein: CAWSWTGINYGYTF
V gene: TRBV25-1; CDR3 length: 16; CDR3 protein: CASRNAAGGGTDTQYF
V gene: TRBV4-1; CDR3 length: 15; CDR3 protein: CASSQGGGVVEKLFF
V gene: TRBV5-6; CDR3 length: 16; CDR3 protein: CASSLNAAGITGELFF
V gene: TRBV5-1; CDR3 length: 16; CDR3 protein: CASSFRQGYLNYGYTF
V gene: TRBV6-2/TRBV6-3; CDR3 length: 15; CDR3 protein: CASSTTQGAYSPLHF
V gene: TRBV10-3; CDR3 length: 13; CDR3 protein: CAISVEGNQPQHF
V gene: TRBV19; CDR3 length: 18; CDR3 protein: CASSSRPLDIRATDTQYF
V gene: TRBV3-1/TRBV3-2; CDR3 length: 16; CDR3 protein: CASSHNAWPSSYEQYF
V gene: TRBV5-1; CDR3 length: 14; CDR3 protein: CASSIGGAGETQYF
V gene: TRBV6-4; CDR3 length: 15; CDR3 protein: CASRTGTGNTGELFF
V gene: TRBV6-5; CDR3 length: 13; CDR3 protein: CASRRFPGEKLFF
V gene: TRBV2; CDR3 length: 15; CDR3 protein: CASSERDRGYEKLFF
V gene: TRBV12-3/TRBV12-4; CDR3 length: 13; CDR3 protein: CASRGGPYSPLHF
V gene: TRBV5-1; CDR3 length: 14; CDR3 protein: CASSPGTGGTEQFF
V gene: TRBV30; CDR3 length: 17; CDR3 protein: CAWSVWASGRSGYEQYF
V gene: TRBV19; CDR3 length: 15; CDR3 protein: CASSDGTVSNQPQHF
V gene: TRBV7-2; CDR3 length: 14; CDR3 protein: CASSTQGSGQPQHF
V gene: TRBV4-1; CDR3 length: 15; CDR3 protein: CASSLLAGSTDTQYF
V gene: TRBV7-8; CDR3 length: 17; CDR3 protein: CASSLEGLQVSQETQYF
V gene: TRBV4-1; CDR3 length: 14; CDR3 protein: CASSPGQGNQPQHF
V gene: TRBV12-3/TRBV12-4; CDR3 length: 13; CDR3 protein: CASSLSRFYEAFF
V gene: TRBV5-4; CDR3 length: 15; CDR3 protein: CASSLSRDTKNIQYF